The clone carrying this T cell receptor (beta chain) has ten or more counts. What it recognizes is unknown. CDR1 and CDR2 from the germline V gene are SQVTM and ANQGSEA. The CDR3 runs 14 residues. Trimming removed 0 bases at V and 3 bases at J, with 10 bases between. The source of the sample is a study of human T cells and chemical hapten exposure. Study in general: Skin of the upper inner arm, approximately 2 cm by approximately 2 cm, received 2% DPC for sensitization. The patients were mostly female; they had alopecia areata, totalis or universalis. Study-level points and caveats: High-frequency TCRs, those above 1 in 1000, stayed the same after DPC sensitization.

Via MiXCR, TCRdb re-called the RACE reads, giving one row per CDR3 protein. The sample yields 85,000 to 90,000 distinct CDR3 sequences, about 8.9% seen once. Time point meaning: pre-sensitization, week 0. Treatment of the sample: therapeutic diphenylcyclopropenone sensitization with weekly scalp DPC. Alopecia patients, 18 to 70 years old and DPC-suitable, served as donors. The sequences come from whole blood, collected in connection with sensitization to the hapten diphenylcyclopropenone (DPC). This TCR came from a woman aged 40 to 50 with alopecia areata. Some clones in this sample may be carry-over from other donors' samples. The J gene is TRBJ2-3, the V gene TRBV29-1; D perhaps matches TRBD2 (5 bases). Here the CDR3 DNA reads TGCAGCGTTGAAGAGGACTCACGGACAGATACGCAGTATTTT. Translated: CSVEEDSRTDTQYF.